This T cell receptor (beta chain) was recovered during a study of blood T cell repertoires in COVID-19. The V gene's germline CDR1 is SGHTA and CDR2 FQGNSA. The CDR3 runs 15 residues. The V gene end was trimmed by 1 base and the J gene end by 4 bases; junction bases not matched to a gene: 5. Only in-frame clones appear in the TCRdb table, and some are missing; sequencing was by immunoSEQ multiplex PCR. Among 150,000 to 200,000 clones listed, roughly 81% were seen once. The rearrangement links TRBV7-2 to TRBJ2-3; 7 positions agree with TRBD2. The sample consisted of peripheral blood. The clonotype comes from a woman aged 80 or older with COVID-19, enrolled during active disease. CDR3 sequence: CASSLVAGAADTQYF. The CDR3 region has the DNA TGTGCCAGCAGCTTAGTTGCGGGAGCGGCAGATACGCAGTATTTT.